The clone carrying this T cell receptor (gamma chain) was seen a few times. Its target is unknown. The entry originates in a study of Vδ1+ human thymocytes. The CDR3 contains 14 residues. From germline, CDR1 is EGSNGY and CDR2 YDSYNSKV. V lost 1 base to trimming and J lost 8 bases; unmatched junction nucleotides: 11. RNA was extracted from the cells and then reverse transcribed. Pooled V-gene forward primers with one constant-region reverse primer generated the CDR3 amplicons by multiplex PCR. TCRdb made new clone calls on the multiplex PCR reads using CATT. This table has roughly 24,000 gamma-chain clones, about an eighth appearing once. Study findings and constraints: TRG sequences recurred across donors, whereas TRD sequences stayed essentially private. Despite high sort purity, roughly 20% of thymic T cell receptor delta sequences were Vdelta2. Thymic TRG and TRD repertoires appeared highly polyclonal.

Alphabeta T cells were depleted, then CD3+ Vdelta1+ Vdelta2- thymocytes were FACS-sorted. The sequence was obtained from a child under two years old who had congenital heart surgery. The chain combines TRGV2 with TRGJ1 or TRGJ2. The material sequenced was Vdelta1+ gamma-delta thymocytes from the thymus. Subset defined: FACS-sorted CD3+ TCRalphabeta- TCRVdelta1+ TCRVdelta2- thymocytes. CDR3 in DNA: TGTGCCACCTGGGACGGACCTGAAGGTAATAAGAAACTCTTT. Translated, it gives CATWDGPEGNKKLF.